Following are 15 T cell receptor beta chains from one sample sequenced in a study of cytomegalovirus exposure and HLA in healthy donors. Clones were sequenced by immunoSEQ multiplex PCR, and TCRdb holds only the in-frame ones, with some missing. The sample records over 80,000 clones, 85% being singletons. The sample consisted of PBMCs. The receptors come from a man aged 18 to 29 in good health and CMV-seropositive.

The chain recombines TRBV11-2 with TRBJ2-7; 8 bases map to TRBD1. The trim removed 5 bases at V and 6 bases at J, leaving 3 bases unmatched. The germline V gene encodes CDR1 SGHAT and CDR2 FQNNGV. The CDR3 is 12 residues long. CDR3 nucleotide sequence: TGTGCCAGCAGCCAACAGGGGGGCGAGCAGTACGTC. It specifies CASSQQGGEQYV.

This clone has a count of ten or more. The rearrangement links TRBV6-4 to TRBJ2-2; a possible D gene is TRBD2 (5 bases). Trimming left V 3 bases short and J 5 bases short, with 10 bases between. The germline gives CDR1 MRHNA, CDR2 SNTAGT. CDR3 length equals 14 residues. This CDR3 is CASSEEGVTGELFF. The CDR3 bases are TGTGCCAGCAGTGAAGAGGGAGTGACCGGGGAGCTGTTTTTT.

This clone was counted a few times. The CDR3 loop is CASSRDGGYEQYV. CDR3 coding DNA: TGCGCCAGCAGCCGGGATGGGGGCTACGAGCAGTACGTC. This chain uses TRBV5-1 with TRBJ2-7; D is possibly TRBD1 or TRBD2 (5 bases each). The length of the CDR3 is 13 residues. V dropped 4 bases and J dropped 3 bases, with 11 bases sitting between them. CDR1 SGHRS and CDR2 YFSETQ come from the germline V gene.

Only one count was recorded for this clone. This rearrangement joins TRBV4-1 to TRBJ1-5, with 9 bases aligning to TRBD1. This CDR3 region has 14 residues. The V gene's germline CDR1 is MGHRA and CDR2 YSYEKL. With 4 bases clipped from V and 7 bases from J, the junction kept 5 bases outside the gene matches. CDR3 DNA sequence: TGCGCCAGCAGCCCACAGGGGGCATGGCAGCCCCAGCATTTT. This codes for CASSPQGAWQPQHF.

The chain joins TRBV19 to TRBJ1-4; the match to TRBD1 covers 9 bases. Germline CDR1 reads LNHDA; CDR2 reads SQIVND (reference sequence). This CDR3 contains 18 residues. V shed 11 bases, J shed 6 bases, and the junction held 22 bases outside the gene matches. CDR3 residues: CAGIGPKSYGTGYEKLFF. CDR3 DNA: TGTGCCGGGATTGGTCCCAAATCGTACGGGACAGGGTATGAAAAACTGTTTTTT.

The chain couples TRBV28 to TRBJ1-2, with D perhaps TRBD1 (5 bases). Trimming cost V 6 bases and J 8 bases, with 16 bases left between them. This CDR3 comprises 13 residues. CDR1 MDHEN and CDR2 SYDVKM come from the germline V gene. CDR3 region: CASSQPWDSGYTF. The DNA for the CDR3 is TGTGCCAGCAGCCAACCCTGGGACTCCGGCTACACCTTC.

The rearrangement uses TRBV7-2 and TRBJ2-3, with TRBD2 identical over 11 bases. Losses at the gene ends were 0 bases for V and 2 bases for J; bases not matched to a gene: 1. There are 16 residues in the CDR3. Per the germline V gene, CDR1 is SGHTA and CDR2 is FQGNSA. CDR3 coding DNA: TGTGCCAGCAGCTTAGCGGGACTAGCGGCCACAGATACGCAGTATTTT. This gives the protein CASSLAGLAATDTQYF.

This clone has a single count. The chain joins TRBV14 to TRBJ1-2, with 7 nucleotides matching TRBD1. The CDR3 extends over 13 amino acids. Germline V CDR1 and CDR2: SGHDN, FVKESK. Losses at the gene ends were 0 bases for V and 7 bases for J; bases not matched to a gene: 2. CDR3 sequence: CASSQDRGIGYTF. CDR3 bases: TGTGCCAGCAGCCAAGACAGGGGGATTGGCTACACCTTC.

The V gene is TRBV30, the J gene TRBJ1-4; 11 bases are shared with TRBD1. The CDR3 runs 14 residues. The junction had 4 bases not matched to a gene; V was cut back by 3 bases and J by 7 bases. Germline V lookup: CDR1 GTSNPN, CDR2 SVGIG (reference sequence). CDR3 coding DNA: TGTGCCTGGAGGGACAGGGGGCGCGGTGAAAAACTGTTTTTT. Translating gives CAWRDRGRGEKLFF.

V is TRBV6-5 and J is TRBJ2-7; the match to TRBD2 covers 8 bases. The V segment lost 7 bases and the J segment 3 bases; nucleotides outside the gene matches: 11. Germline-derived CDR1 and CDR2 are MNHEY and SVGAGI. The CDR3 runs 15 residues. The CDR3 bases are TGTGCCAGCAAACGGGGGGGACTAGGGATCTACGAGCAGTACTTC. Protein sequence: CASKRGGLGIYEQYF.

The CDR3 DNA is TGTGCCAGCAGCCAAGGAACAGGGAGGGATATAGTGGACACTGAAGCTTTCTTT. Encoded protein: CASSQGTGRDIVDTEAFF. V usage is TRBV14 and J usage is TRBJ1-1, with D possibly TRBD1 on 6 matching bases. The CDR3 contains 18 residues. V was pared by 1 base and J by 3 bases, with 21 bases between. Germline V gene sequence: CDR1 SGHDN, CDR2 FVKESK.

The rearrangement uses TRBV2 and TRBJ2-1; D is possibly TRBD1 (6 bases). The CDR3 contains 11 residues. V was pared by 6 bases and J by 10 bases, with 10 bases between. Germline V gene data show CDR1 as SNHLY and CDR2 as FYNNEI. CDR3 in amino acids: CASSGQLEQFF. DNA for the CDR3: TGTGCCAGCAGCGGACAGCTAGAGCAGTTCTTC.

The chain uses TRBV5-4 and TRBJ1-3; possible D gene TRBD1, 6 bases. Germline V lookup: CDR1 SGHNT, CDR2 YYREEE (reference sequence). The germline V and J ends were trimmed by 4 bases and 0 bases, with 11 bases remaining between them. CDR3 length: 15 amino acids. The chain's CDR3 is CASSPTGSSGNTIYF. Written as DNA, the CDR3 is TGTGCCAGCAGCCCCACAGGGAGCTCTGGAAACACCATATATTTT.

CDR3 region: CASSLPGLAGETQYF. CDR3 sequence (DNA): TGCGCCAGCAGCTTGCCGGGACTAGCGGGAGAGACCCAGTACTTC. The chain links TRBV5-1 to TRBJ2-5, with 12 bases that match TRBD2. The V and J ends lost 1 base and 4 bases, in that order; junction bases with no gene match: 2. Germline V gene sequence: CDR1 SGHRS, CDR2 YFSETQ. CDR3 length: 15 residues.

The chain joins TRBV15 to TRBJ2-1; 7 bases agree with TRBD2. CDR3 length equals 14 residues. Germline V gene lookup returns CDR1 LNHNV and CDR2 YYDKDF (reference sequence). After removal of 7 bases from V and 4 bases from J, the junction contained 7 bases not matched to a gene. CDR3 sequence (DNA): TGTGCCACCAAATCGGGAGGTGGGTACAATGAGCAGTTCTTC. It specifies CATKSGGGYNEQFF.